This TCR beta chain was observed in a study of neoadjuvant anti-PD-1 for oral cavity cancer. Libraries were prepared by immunoSEQ multiplex PCR; TCRdb keeps only in-frame clonotypes and omits some of them. Altogether just under 70,000 clones are present, about 85% being singletons, with the ten largest covering around 3.2%. Germline values: CDR1 SGHTA, CDR2 FQGTGA. J was trimmed by 6 bases and V by 2 bases; bases with no gene match: 12. CDR3 size: 17 residues. This sample's time point: after neoadjuvant nivolumab, at surgical resection. The sample in question was PBMCs, obtained after nivolumab (anti-PD-1) treatment. This chain joins TRBV7-3 and TRBJ2-3; 9 nucleotides line up with TRBD2. The TCR was taken from a person between 40 and 80 years old with oral cavity squamous cell carcinoma. CDR3 DNA: TGTGCCAGCAGCTTAGACCCCCCGGGCGCGGGAGGGGATACGCAGTATTTT. Its translation is CASSLDPPGAGGDTQYF.